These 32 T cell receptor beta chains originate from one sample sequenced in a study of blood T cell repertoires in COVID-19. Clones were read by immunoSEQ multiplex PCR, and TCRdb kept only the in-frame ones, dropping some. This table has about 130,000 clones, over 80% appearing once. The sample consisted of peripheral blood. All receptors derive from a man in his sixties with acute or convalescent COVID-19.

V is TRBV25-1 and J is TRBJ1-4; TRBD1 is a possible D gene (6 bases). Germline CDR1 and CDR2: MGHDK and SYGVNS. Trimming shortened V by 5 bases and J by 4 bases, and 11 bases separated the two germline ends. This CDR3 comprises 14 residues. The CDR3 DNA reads TGTGCCAGCAGTTACGGACAGATTAATGAAAAACTGTTTTTT. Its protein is CASSYGQINEKLFF. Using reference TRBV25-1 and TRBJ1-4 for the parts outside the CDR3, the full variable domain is EADIYQTPRYLVIGTGKKITLECSQTMGHDKMYWYQQDPGMELHLIHYSYGVNSTEKGDLSSESTVSRIRTEHFPLTLESARPSHTSQYLCASSYGQINEKLFFGSGTQLSVL.

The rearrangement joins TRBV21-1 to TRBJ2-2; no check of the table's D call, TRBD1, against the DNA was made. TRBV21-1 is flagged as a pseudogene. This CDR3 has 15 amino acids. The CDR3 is CASSKGAVNTGELFF. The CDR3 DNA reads TGTGCCAGCAGCAAAGGGGCCGTGAACACCGGGGAGCTGTTTTTT.

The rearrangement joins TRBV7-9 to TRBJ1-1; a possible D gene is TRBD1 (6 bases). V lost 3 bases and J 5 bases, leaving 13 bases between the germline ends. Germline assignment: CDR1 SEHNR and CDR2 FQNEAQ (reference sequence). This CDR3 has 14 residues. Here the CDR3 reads CASSFWGLDTEAFF. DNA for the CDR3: TGTGCCAGCAGCTTTTGGGGGCTGGATACTGAAGCTTTCTTT.

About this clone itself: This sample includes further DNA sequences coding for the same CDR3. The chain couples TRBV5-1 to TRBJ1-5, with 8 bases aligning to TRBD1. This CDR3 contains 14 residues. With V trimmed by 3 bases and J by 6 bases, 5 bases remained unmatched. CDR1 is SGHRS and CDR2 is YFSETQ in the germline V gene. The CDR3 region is CASSWGTGGQPQHF. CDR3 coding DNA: TGCGCCAGCAGCTGGGGGACAGGCGGTCAGCCCCAGCATTTT. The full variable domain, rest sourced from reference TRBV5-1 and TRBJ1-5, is KAGVTQTPRYLIKTRGQQVTLSCSPISGHRSVSWYQQTPGQGLQFLFEYFSETQRNKGNFPGRFSGRQFSNSRSEMNVSTLELGDSALYLCASSWGTGGQPQHFGDGTRLSIL.

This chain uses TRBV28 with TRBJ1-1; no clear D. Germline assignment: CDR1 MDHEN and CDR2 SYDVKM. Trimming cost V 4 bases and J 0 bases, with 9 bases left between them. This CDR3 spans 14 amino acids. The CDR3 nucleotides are TGTGCCAGCAGTTCCACAGTCATGAACACTGAAGCTTTCTTT. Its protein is CASSSTVMNTEAFF. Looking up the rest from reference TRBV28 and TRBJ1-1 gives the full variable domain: DVKVTQSSRYLVKRTGEKVFLECVQDMDHENMFWYRQDPGLGLRLIYFSYDVKMKEKGDIPEGYSVSREKKERFSLILESASTNQTSMYLCASSSTVMNTEAFFGQGTRLTVV.

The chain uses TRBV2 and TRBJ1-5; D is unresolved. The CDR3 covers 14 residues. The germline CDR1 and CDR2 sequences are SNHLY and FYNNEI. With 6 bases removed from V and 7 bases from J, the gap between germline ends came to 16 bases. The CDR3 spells CASRARVIGQPQHF. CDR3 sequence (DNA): TGTGCCAGCAGGGCCCGGGTAATCGGCCAGCCCCAGCATTTT.

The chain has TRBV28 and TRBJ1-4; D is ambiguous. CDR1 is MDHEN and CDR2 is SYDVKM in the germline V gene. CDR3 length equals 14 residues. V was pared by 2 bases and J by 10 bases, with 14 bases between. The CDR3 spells CASSLGTRTRKLFF. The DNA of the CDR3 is TGTGCCAGCAGTTTAGGCACCCGCACCCGAAAACTGTTTTTT.

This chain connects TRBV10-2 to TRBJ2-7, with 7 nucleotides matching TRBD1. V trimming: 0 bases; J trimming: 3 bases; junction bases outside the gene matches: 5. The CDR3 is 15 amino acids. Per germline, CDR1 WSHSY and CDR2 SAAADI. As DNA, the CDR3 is TGCGCCAGCAGTGAGTCGGGACAGAGAAACTACGAGCAGTACTTC. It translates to CASSESGQRNYEQYF.

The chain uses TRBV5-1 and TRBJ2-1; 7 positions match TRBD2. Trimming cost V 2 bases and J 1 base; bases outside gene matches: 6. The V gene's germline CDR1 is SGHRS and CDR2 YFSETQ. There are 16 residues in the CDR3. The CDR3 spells CASSFFAGDSYNEQFF. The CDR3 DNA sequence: TGCGCCAGCAGCTTCTTCGCGGGGGATTCCTACAATGAGCAGTTCTTC.

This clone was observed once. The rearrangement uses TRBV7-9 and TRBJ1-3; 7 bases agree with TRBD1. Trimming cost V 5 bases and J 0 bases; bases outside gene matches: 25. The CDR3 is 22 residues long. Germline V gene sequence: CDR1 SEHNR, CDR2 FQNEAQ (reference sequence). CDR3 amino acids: CASSIWGSTYFGTENSGNTIYF. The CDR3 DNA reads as TGTGCCAGCAGCATTTGGGGGAGTACCTATTTCGGGACAGAGAACTCTGGAAACACCATATATTTT.

This CDR3 reads CASSQYSGSPDEQFF. For the CDR3, the DNA is TGTGCCAGCAGCCAATACAGCGGGAGCCCGGATGAGCAGTTCTTC. This sequence joins TRBV3-1 (or the pseudogene TRBV3-2) and TRBJ2-1, with 8 bases fitting TRBD2. Germline CDR1 LGHDT, CDR2 YNNKEL (reference sequence). Germline trimming cut 2 bases from V and 8 bases from J; bases unmatched to any gene: 8. The CDR3 is 15 amino acids.

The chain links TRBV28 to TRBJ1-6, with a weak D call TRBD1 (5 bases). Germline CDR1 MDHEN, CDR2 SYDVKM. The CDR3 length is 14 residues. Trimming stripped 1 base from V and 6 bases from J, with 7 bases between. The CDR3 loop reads CASSLSGFNSPLHF. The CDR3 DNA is TGTGCCAGCAGTTTATCAGGGTTTAATTCACCCCTCCACTTT.

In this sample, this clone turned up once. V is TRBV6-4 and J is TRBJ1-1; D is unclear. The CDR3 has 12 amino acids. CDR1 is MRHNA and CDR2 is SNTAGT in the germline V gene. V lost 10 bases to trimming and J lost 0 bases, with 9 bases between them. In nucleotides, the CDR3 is TGTGCCACGATTCGGTTGAACACTGAAGCTTTCTTT. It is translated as CATIRLNTEAFF.

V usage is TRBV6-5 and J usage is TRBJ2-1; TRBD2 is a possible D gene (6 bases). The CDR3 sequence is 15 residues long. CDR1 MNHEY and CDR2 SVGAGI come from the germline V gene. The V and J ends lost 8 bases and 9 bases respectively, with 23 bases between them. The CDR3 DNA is TGTGCCAGCGCTCACGGGGGAGTTGGTGGTGGTGAGCAGTTCTTC. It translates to CASAHGGVGGGEQFF.

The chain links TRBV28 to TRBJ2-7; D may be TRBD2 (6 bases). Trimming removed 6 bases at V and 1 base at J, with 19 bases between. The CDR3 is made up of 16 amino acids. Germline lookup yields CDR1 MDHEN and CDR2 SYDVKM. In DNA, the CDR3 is TGTGCCAGCAGCCCAAGCGGTGCTAGCGAGTCCTACGAGCAGTACTTC. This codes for CASSPSGASESYEQYF.

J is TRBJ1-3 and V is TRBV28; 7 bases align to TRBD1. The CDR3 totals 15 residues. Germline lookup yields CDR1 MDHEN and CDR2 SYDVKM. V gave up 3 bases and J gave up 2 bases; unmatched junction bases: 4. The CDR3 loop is CASSFRGITGNTIYF. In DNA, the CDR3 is TGTGCCAGCAGTTTCAGGGGGATCACTGGAAACACCATATATTTT.

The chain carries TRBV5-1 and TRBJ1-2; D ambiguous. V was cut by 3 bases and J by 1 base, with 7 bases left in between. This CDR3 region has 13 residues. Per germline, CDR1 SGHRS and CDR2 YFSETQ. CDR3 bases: TGCGCCAGCAGCTCGGGGAGTAACTATGGCTACACCTTC. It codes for CASSSGSNYGYTF.

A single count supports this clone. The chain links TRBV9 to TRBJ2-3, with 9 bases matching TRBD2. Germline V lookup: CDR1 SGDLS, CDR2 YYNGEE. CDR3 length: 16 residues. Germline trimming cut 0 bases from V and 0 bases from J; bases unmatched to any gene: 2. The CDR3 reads CASSVGAGGSTDTQYF. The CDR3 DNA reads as TGTGCCAGCAGCGTAGGGGCGGGAGGGAGCACAGATACGCAGTATTTT.

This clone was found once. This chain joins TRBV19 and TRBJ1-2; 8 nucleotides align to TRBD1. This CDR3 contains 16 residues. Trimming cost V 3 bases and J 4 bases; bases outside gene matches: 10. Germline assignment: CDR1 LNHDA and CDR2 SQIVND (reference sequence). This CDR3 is CASSIPGRDRPYGYTF. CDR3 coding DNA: TGTGCCAGTAGTATTCCAGGAAGGGACAGGCCCTATGGCTACACCTTC.

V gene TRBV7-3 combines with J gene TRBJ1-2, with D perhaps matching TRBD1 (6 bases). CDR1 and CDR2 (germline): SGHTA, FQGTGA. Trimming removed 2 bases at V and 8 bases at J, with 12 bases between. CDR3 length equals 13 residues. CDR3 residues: CASSLAGEGGYTF. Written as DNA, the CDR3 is TGTGCCAGCAGCTTAGCAGGGGAAGGAGGCTACACCTTC.

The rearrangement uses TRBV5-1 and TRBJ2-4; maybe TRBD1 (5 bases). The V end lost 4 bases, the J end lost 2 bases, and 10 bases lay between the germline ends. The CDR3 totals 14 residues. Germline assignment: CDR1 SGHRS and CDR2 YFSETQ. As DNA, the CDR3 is TGCGCCAGCAGCCAAGGACATTCCAAAAACATTCAGTACTTC. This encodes CASSQGHSKNIQYF.

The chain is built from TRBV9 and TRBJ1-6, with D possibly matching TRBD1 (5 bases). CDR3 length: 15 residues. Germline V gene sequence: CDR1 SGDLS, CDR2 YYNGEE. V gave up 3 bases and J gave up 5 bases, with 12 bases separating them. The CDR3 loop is CASSAGTPNNSPLHF. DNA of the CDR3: TGTGCCAGCAGCGCCGGGACTCCAAATAATTCACCCCTCCACTTT.

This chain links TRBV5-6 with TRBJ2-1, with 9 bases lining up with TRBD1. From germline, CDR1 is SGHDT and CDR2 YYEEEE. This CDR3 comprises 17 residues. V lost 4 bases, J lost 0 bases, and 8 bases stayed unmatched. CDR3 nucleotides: TGTGCCAGCAGCGGCTCCGGGACAGGGATCTCCTACAATGAGCAGTTCTTC. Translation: CASSGSGTGISYNEQFF.

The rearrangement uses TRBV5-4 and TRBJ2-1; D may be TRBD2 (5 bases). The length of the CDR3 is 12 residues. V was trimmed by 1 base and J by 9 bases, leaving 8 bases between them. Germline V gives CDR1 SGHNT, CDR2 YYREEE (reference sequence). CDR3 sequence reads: CASSLLGVEQFF. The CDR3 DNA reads TGTGCCAGCAGCTTGTTGGGAGTTGAGCAGTTCTTC.

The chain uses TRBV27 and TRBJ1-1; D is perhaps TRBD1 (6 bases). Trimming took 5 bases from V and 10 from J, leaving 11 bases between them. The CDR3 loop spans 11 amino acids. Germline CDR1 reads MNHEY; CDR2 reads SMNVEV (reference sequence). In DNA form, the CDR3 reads TGTGCCAGCAGTAGGGGGAGGGGAGCTTTCTTT. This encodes CASSRGRGAFF.

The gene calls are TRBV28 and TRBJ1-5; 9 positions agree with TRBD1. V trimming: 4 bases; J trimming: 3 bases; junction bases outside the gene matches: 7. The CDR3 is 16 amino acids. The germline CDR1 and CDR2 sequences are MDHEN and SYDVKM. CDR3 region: CASSSWGQGDNQPQHF. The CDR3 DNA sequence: TGTGCCAGCAGTTCATGGGGACAGGGAGACAATCAGCCCCAGCATTTT.

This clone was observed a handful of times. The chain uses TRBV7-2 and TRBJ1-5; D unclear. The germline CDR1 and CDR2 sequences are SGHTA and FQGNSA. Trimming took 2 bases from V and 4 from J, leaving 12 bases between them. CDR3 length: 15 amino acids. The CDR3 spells CASSLFSGRNQPQHF. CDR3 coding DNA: TGTGCCAGCAGCTTATTTAGTGGCAGGAATCAGCCCCAGCATTTT.

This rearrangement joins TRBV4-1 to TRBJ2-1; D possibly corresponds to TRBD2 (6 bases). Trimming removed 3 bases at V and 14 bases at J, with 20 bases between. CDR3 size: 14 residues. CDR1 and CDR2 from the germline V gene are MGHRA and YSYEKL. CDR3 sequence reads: CASSQLPSQRTKFF. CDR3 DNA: TGCGCCAGCAGCCAGTTGCCCTCGCAAAGGACTAAGTTCTTC.

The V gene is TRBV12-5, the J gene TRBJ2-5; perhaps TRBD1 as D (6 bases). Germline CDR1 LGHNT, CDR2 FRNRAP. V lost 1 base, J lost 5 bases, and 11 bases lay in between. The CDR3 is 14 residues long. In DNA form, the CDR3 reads TGTGCTAGTGGTTTGGCTGACAGGTGGGAGACCCAGTACTTC. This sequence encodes CASGLADRWETQYF.

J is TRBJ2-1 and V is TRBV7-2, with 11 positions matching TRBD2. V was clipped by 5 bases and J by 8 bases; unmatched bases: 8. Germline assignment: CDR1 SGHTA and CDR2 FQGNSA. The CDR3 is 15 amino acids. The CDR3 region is CASSPRLAGQDEQFF. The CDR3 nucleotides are TGTGCCAGCAGCCCGCGACTAGCGGGACAGGATGAGCAGTTCTTC.

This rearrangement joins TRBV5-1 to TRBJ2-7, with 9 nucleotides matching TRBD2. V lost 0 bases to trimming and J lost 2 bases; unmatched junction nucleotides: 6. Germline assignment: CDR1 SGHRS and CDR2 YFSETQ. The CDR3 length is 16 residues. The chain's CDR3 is CASSLGGSGGAYEQYF. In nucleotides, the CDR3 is TGCGCCAGCAGCTTGGGTGGTAGCGGGGGTGCCTACGAGCAGTACTTC.

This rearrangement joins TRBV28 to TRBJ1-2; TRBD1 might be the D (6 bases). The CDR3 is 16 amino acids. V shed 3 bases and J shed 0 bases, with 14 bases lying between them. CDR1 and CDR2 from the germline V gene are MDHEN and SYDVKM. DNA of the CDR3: TGTGCCAGCAGTTTCATACAGGGTATGACTAACTATGGCTACACCTTC. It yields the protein CASSFIQGMTNYGYTF.